This T cell receptor (beta chain) was identified in a study of cytomegalovirus exposure and HLA in healthy donors. Across the whole study: It was reported in a later analysis that the same platform had been used for the 110 or so validation repertoires as for the roughly 670 first-cohort repertoires. Broader study findings: It was found in a later analysis that first-cohort TCR clusters tended to co-occur in the approximately 120 validation repertoires. Cytomegalovirus status was reportedly diagnosed by the classifier with high sensitivity and specificity.

Regarding this clone: The antigen remains unidentified.

Profiling relied on immunoSEQ multiplex PCR, and the TCRdb table lists in-frame clones only, not all of them. The profile shows 110,000 to 150,000 clones, about 94% of them singletons. V lost 6 bases to trimming and J lost 0 bases, with 14 bases between them. The germline CDR1 and CDR2 sequences are LNHDA and SQIVND (reference sequence). The CDR3 consists of 15 residues. Sample: PBMCs. V usage is TRBV19 and J usage is TRBJ1-1; tentatively, D is TRBD1 (6 bases). The TCR originated in a man younger than 30 in good health and CMV-seropositive. CDR3 sequence reads: CASSPQGLMNTEAFF. In DNA form, the CDR3 reads TGTGCCAGTAGCCCCCAGGGGCTGATGAACACTGAAGCTTTCTTT.